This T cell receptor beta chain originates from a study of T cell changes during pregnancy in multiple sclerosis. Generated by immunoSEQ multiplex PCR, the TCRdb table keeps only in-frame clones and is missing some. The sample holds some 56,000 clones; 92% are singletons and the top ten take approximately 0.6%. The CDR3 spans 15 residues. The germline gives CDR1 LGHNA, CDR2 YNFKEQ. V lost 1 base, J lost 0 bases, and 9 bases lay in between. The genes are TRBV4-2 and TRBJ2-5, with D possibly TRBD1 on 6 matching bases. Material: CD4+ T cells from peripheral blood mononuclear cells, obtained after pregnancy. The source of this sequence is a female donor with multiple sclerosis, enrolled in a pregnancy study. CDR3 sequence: CASSQAGQNQETQYF. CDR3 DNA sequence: TGTGCCAGCAGCCAAGCAGGACAGAACCAAGAGACCCAGTACTTC.